Below are 3 T cell receptor beta chains sequenced from a single sample in a study of brain T cells in children with intractable seizures. Indicated time point: blood from clinic visit 5 months post-surgery; TSC patient then seizure free. The assay was immunoSEQ multiplex PCR, and TCRdb's table has in-frame clones only and misses some. The repertoire holds about 340,000 clones, over 90% seen once, with roughly 6% in the top ten. Sample: peripheral blood, taken roughly 5 months after surgery. These TCRs come from a boy under two years old with tuberous sclerosis and intractable seizures.

This clone was detected only once. V gene TRBV19 combines with J gene TRBJ2-5; D is unresolved. Per germline, CDR1 LNHDA and CDR2 SQIVND (reference sequence). Trimming took 8 bases from V and 4 from J, leaving 11 bases between them. CDR3 length: 12 amino acids. Here the CDR3 DNA reads TGTGCCAGTTCCACCGTTTCAGAGACCCAGTACTTC. Translating it yields CASSTVSETQYF.

V and J are TRBV11-3 and TRBJ1-1; D remains unclear. The CDR3 is 11 amino acids. V lost 5 bases, J lost 5 bases, and 6 bases lay in between. CDR1 is SGHNT and CDR2 is YENEEA in the germline V gene. CDR3 in amino acids: CASSGVTEAFF. CDR3 DNA sequence: TGTGCCAGCAGCGGGGTTACTGAAGCTTTCTTT.

Notes on this clone: A much bigger clone sits one base away, suggesting this may be a read error. This chain connects TRBV19 to TRBJ2-7; 10 nucleotides line up with TRBD2. CDR1 and CDR2 from the germline V gene are LNHDA and SQIVND (reference sequence). The ends lost 3 bases at V and 3 bases at J; junction bases unmatched: 2. The CDR3 extends over 14 amino acids. CDR3 region: CASSMGLANYEQYF. CDR3 in DNA: TGTGCCAGTAGTATGGGACTAGCGAACTACGAGCAGTACTTC.